One TCR beta chain is described in this entry. The data stem from a study of early T cells in non-severe SARS-CoV-2 infection. About the research overall: Sequenced material consisted of bulk RNA (from unsorted whole blood), and chains were unpaired.

The germline CDR1 and CDR2 sequences are MNHNY and SVGAGI (reference sequence). This CDR3 region has 15 residues. V lost 6 bases to trimming and J lost 0 bases, with 12 bases between them. TCRdb independently ran MiXCR on the 5' RACE reads; one entry per CDR3 protein. The sample shows more than 70,000 distinct CDR3 sequences, about 11% of them seen only once. The TCR originated in an adult who was a healthcare worker with PCR-confirmed SARS-CoV-2 infection or an uninfected control (not recorded which). Here the sequenced sample was whole blood, taken at baseline. The chain uses TRBV6-6 and TRBJ1-3; D is unresolved. CDR3 amino acids: CASRPPPVSGNTIYF. The DNA for the CDR3 is TGTGCCAGCAGACCCCCCCCCGTCTCTGGAAACACCATATATTTT.